The 24 T cell receptor beta chains given below trace back to one sample, sequenced in a study of cytomegalovirus exposure and HLA in healthy donors. The assay was immunoSEQ multiplex PCR, and TCRdb's table has in-frame clones only and misses some. The table records around 160,000 clones, roughly 84% of them present only once. Sequencing was carried out using PBMCs. These receptor sequences come from a man aged 25-45 years in good health and CMV-seropositive.

V usage is TRBV6-6 and J usage is TRBJ1-2, with 11 bases identical to TRBD1. J lost 4 bases, V lost 6 bases, and 4 bases had no gene match. CDR1 and CDR2 (germline): MNHNY, SVGAGI (reference sequence). The CDR3 is made up of 14 amino acids. CDR3 region: CASSGQGAIYGYTF. The CDR3 region has the DNA TGTGCCAGCAGCGGACAGGGGGCTATCTATGGCTACACCTTC.

The V call is TRBV2, the J call TRBJ2-7; a weak D match, TRBD1 (5 bases). There are 12 residues in the CDR3. Trimming left V 8 bases short and J 0 bases short, with 8 bases between. Germline CDR1 and CDR2: SNHLY and FYNNEI. The CDR3 here is CASRQNSYEQYF. CDR3 nucleotide sequence: TGTGCCAGCCGACAGAACTCCTACGAGCAGTACTTC.

The V and J genes are TRBV5-1 and TRBJ1-1, with 9 nucleotides matching TRBD1. Germline CDR1 SGHRS, CDR2 YFSETQ. This CDR3 contains 15 residues. Trimming took 4 bases from V and 6 from J; bases not matched to a gene: 10. CDR3 nucleotide sequence: TGCGCCAGCAGCCTGGAAACAGGGGGCTTCGCTGAAGCTTTCTTT. As protein: CASSLETGGFAEAFF.

This chain uses TRBV30 with TRBJ2-2; 7 nucleotides align to TRBD1. The CDR3 spans 15 residues. Germline trimming cut 1 base from V and 5 bases from J; bases unmatched to any gene: 7. Germline CDR1 and CDR2: GTSNPN and SVGIG (reference sequence). The DNA of the CDR3 is TGTGCCTGGAGTGCACGACAGGGAAGAACCGGGGAGCTGTTTTTT. Its translation: CAWSARQGRTGELFF.

The genes are TRBV5-4 and TRBJ2-5, with TRBD2 identical over 12 bases. Germline V lookup: CDR1 SGHNT, CDR2 YYREEE (reference sequence). This CDR3 comprises 18 residues. V was clipped by 1 base and J by 0 bases; unmatched bases: 7. CDR3 coding DNA: TGTGCCAGCAGCTTGTGGACTAGCGGGAACCCTAACCAAGAGACCCAGTACTTC. Translation gives CASSLWTSGNPNQETQYF.

The chain carries TRBV5-1 and TRBJ2-5, with 8 bases fitting TRBD1. This CDR3 region has 14 residues. CDR1 and CDR2 (germline): SGHRS, YFSETQ. V trimming: 5 bases; J trimming: 5 bases; junction bases outside the gene matches: 8. DNA of the CDR3: TGCGCCAGCAGTCCGACAGGGGAAAAGGAGACCCAGTACTTC. Its protein is CASSPTGEKETQYF.

V gene TRBV9 combines with J gene TRBJ2-7; D not resolved. The CDR3 extends over 14 amino acids. Germline V gene sequence: CDR1 SGDLS, CDR2 YYNGEE. The V end was cut by 4 bases, the J end by 0 bases, with 11 bases between. CDR3 amino acids: CASSPRLSSYEQYF. The CDR3, as DNA: TGTGCCAGCAGCCCCCGACTGAGCTCCTACGAGCAGTACTTC.

V is TRBV5-1 and J is TRBJ2-5; TRBD1 matches at 9 bases. CDR3 size: 16 residues. Germline CDR1 and CDR2: SGHRS and YFSETQ. V was clipped by 4 bases and J by 7 bases; unmatched bases: 14. CDR3 in DNA: TGCGCCAGCAGCAACCGGGGGACAGGGCCTAAGGGGACCCAGTACTTC. As protein: CASSNRGTGPKGTQYF.

CDR3 DNA: TGCAGCGTTGAAGTTCGCGCCGATGAGCAGTTCTTC. Translating gives CSVEVRADEQFF. The rearrangement uses TRBV29-1 and TRBJ2-1; no clear D. Trimming took 1 base from V and 8 from J, leaving 9 bases between them. Germline V gene sequence: CDR1 SQVTM, CDR2 ANQGSEA. The CDR3 is 12 residues long.

V is TRBV28 and J is TRBJ2-5; 8 bases map to TRBD2. This CDR3 contains 15 residues. V was pared by 5 bases and J by 3 bases, with 8 bases of the junction left unmatched. Germline V gene sequence: CDR1 MDHEN, CDR2 SYDVKM. The CDR3 DNA reads TGTGCCAGCAGTCCGCCAGCGGGGGCGGAAGAGACCCAGTACTTC. Its translation: CASSPPAGAEETQYF.

The J gene is TRBJ2-1, the V gene TRBV4-1; D is perhaps TRBD2 (5 bases). CDR3 size: 16 residues. Germline V gives CDR1 MGHRA, CDR2 YSYEKL. Deletions cut 4 bases from V and 0 bases from J, with 13 bases between. The CDR3 DNA is TGCGCCAGCAGCCCCCCGGGAACCAGCTCCTACAATGAGCAGTTCTTC. Its protein product is CASSPPGTSSYNEQFF.

This clone was seen only a few times. The chain recombines TRBV9 with TRBJ2-6; 7 bases line up with TRBD2. The CDR3 is made up of 18 amino acids. The germline CDR1 and CDR2 sequences are SGDLS and YYNGEE. Unmatched junction bases numbered 10, after V lost 4 bases and J lost 0 bases. CDR3 in amino acids: CASSPEPGRTSGANVLTF. CDR3 DNA: TGTGCCAGCAGCCCCGAACCCGGGAGGACCTCTGGGGCCAACGTCCTGACTTTC.

This clone was detected a few times. This rearrangement joins TRBV29-1 to TRBJ1-6, with 8 bases lining up with TRBD1. The CDR3 contains 13 residues. The J segment lost 9 bases and the V segment lost 7 bases, leaving 8 bases of the junction unmatched. Germline V gene sequence: CDR1 SQVTM, CDR2 ANQGSEA. The CDR3 sequence is CSGPGQEISPLHF. DNA of the CDR3: TGCAGCGGTCCGGGACAGGAGATTTCACCCCTCCACTTT. Variable domain in full (rest from reference TRBV29-1 and TRBJ1-6): SAVISQKPSRDICQRGTSLTIQCQVDSQVTMMFWYRQQPGQSLTLIATANQGSEATYESGFVIDKFPISRPNLTFSTLTVSNMSPEDSSIYLCSGPGQEISPLHFGNGTRLTVT.

The chain employs TRBV28 and TRBJ1-4; 8 bases are shared with TRBD1. Losses at the gene ends were 4 bases for V and 2 bases for J; bases not matched to a gene: 15. The CDR3 runs 19 residues. CDR1 MDHEN and CDR2 SYDVKM come from the germline V gene. The DNA for the CDR3 is TGTGCCAGCAGTTCTTGGGACAGGAGCATGGGGTGGACTAATGAAAAACTGTTTTTT. It is translated as CASSSWDRSMGWTNEKLFF. The whole variable domain, filled in from reference TRBV28 and TRBJ1-4, reads DVKVTQSSRYLVKRTGEKVFLECVQDMDHENMFWYRQDPGLGLRLIYFSYDVKMKEKGDIPEGYSVSREKKERFSLILESASTNQTSMYLCASSSWDRSMGWTNEKLFFGSGTQLSVL.

The rearrangement uses TRBV28 and TRBJ1-5; D gene uncertain. Looked up from germline, CDR1 is MDHEN and CDR2 is SYDVKM. The V gene lost 6 bases and the J gene lost 5 bases, with 8 bases spanning the gap. The CDR3 consists of 12 residues. CDR3 sequence reads: CASSSYHQPQHF. The CDR3 DNA reads as TGTGCCAGCAGCTCTTATCATCAGCCCCAGCATTTT.

The chain is built from TRBV7-6 and TRBJ2-2; 8 bases fit TRBD1. J gave up 1 base and V 5 bases, and 3 bases lay outside the gene matches. Germline CDR1 is SGHVS and CDR2 is FNYEAQ. CDR3 length: 15 amino acids. CDR3 sequence: CASSPGTGNTGELFF. CDR3 DNA sequence: TGTGCCAGCAGCCCCGGGACAGGGAACACCGGGGAGCTGTTTTTT.

Of note for this clone: Sequence at one end of the junction differs from germline and may be a read error. The chain uses TRBV2 and TRBJ1-5; 7 positions agree with TRBD1. CDR3 size: 13 residues. CDR1 and CDR2 (germline): SNHLY, FYNNEI. The CDR3 DNA is TGTGCCTGCAAGGGGACAGAGAATCATCCCCAGCATTTT. Protein: CACKGTENHPQHF.

This rearrangement joins TRBV6-5 to TRBJ2-2, with D perhaps matching TRBD1 (5 bases). Trimming shortened V by 0 bases and J by 5 bases, and 10 bases separated the two germline ends. The CDR3 covers 15 residues. Germline CDR1 MNHEY, CDR2 SVGAGI. The CDR3 bases are TGTGCCAGCAGTTACTCGTATCAGGGAACCGGGGAGCTGTTTTTT. This sequence encodes CASSYSYQGTGELFF.

The chain employs TRBV21-1 and TRBJ2-3; TRBD2, the table's D call, was not compared with the DNA. TRBV21-1 is labeled a pseudogene. This CDR3 contains 19 residues. The CDR3 bases are TGTGCCAGCAGCTCGCAGACTAGCGGGGATTACCGTTCCACAGATACGCAGTATTTT. Translating it yields CASSSQTSGDYRSTDTQYF.

About this clone itself: Other DNA sequences from this sample encode an identical CDR3 as well. The chain links TRBV7-9 to TRBJ1-2; D uncertain. V shed 3 bases and J shed 8 bases, with 13 bases lying between them. CDR1 SEHNR and CDR2 FQNEAQ come from the germline V gene (reference sequence). The CDR3 is 13 residues long. The CDR3: CASSFGELGGYTF. The CDR3 DNA follows: TGTGCCAGCAGCTTCGGAGAACTTGGGGGCTACACCTTC.

This clone came up a few times. The chain uses TRBV19 and TRBJ1-5; possibly TRBD1 for D (5 bases). This CDR3 has 16 amino acids. The ends were cut back, 3 bases at V and 0 bases at J, with 12 bases in the middle. Germline CDR1 is LNHDA and CDR2 is SQIVND (reference sequence). CDR3 sequence (DNA): TGTGCCAGTAGTATCGGCGGGACGTATAGCAATCAGCCCCAGCATTTT. Protein product: CASSIGGTYSNQPQHF.

This chain uses TRBV5-4 with TRBJ1-2; the D is unclear. The CDR3 spans 13 residues. Germline assignment: CDR1 SGHNT and CDR2 YYREEE (reference sequence). Deletions cut 4 bases from V and 8 bases from J, with 15 bases between. CDR3 region: CASSPGLNGGYTF. CDR3 in DNA: TGTGCCAGCAGCCCTGGGCTGAACGGAGGCTACACCTTC.

The rearrangement joins TRBV27 to TRBJ1-4, with TRBD1 matching over 7 bases. V lost 5 bases and J lost 3; bases outside the gene matches: 9. The CDR3 loop spans 16 amino acids. CDR1 and CDR2 from the germline V gene are MNHEY and SMNVEV (reference sequence). The CDR3 DNA follows: TGTGCCAGCAGTCCCCTTCAGGGGGAACCTAATGAAAAACTGTTTTTT. Amino acid sequence: CASSPLQGEPNEKLFF.

In its sample, this clone was seen once. Here the CDR3 DNA reads TGTGCCAGCAGTGATCCGAGGGAAGCTTTCTTT. This sequence encodes CASSDPREAFF. V usage is TRBV25-1 and J usage is TRBJ1-1; the D is unclear. Germline-derived CDR1 and CDR2 are MGHDK and SYGVNS. The CDR3 spans 11 residues. V was shortened by 3 bases and J by 8 bases, with 7 bases between the two germline ends. Full variable domain (outside the CDR3, taken from reference TRBV25-1 and TRBJ1-1): EADIYQTPRYLVIGTGKKITLECSQTMGHDKMYWYQQDPGMELHLIHYSYGVNSTEKGDLSSESTVSRIRTEHFPLTLESARPSHTSQYLCASSDPREAFFGQGTRLTVV.